The rows below give T cell receptor beta chains drawn from one sample of a study of OX40 agonist ivuxolimab in advanced cancers. Repertoires were generated with immunoSEQ multiplex PCR, while TCRdb's copy carries only in-frame clones and drops some. The sample lists approximately 79,000 clones, 86% occurring once. The sample consisted of CD4+ or CD8+ T cells sorted from blood, taken in a trial of the OX40 agonist ivuxolimab. The receptors originated from an adult with an advanced solid tumor such as melanoma, head and neck, liver or kidney cancer. Each CDR3 is given with its conserved first and last residue. The order of the fields is clone size, D gene, V gene, J gene, CDR3 DNA, CDR3 protein. A D gene is named only where the DNA matches it firmly. Rows may omit the clone size; those that give it use once, few, many or a size class.

>.|.|TRBV2|TRBJ2-5
TGTGCCAGCAGCCCATTTCCGGAGACCCAGTACTTC
CASSPFPETQYF
>.|TRBD1|TRBV30|TRBJ1-4
TGTGCCTGGAGTGTACAGGGGGCGGGGGAAAAACTGTTTTTT
CAWSVQGAGEKLFF
>.|.|TRBV11-1|TRBJ1-2
TGTGCCAGCAGCCCGACAGGCATCTATGGCTACACCTTC
CASSPTGIYGYTF
>.|.|TRBV11-2|TRBJ2-7
TGTGCCAGCAGCTTACGGGAGATCGATCATAACGAGCAGTACTTC
CASSLREIDHNEQYF
>.|TRBD1|TRBV19|TRBJ2-3
TGTGCCAGTAGTAGGGACAGGGGGCCCGATACGCAGTATTTT
CASSRDRGPDTQYF
>.|.|TRBV5-1|TRBJ2-7
TGCGCCAGCAGCCCCGGCAGGGGTCGAGAGCAGTACTTC
CASSPGRGREQYF
>.|TRBD2|TRBV19|TRBJ2-3
TGTGCCAGTAGTCGTAAATGGTCGGGGACTAGCGGGAGAGGTACGCAGTATTTT
CASSRKWSGTSGRGTQYF
>.|TRBD1|TRBV7-9|TRBJ1-4
TGTGCCAGCAGCCACCGGGACAGGGATGAAAAACTGTTTTTT
CASSHRDRDEKLFF
>once|TRBD2|TRBV15|TRBJ2-3
TGTGCCACCAGCAGAGAATTGGCGGGAGGGGTAGATACGCAGTATTTT
CATSRELAGGVDTQYF
>.|.|TRBV7-9|TRBJ2-5
TGTGCCAGCAGTAGATCACAGGGTTTCGGGGAGACCCAGTACTTC
CASSRSQGFGETQYF